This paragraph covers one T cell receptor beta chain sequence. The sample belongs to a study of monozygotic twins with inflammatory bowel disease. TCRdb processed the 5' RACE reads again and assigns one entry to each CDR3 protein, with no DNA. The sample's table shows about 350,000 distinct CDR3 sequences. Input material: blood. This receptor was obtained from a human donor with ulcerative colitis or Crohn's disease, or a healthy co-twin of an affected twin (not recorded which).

The chain's CDR3 is CATTSGPNEQYF. The gene calls are TRBV10-3 and TRBJ2-7; TCRdb calls TRBD1, which cannot be checked without DNA. The CDR3 runs to 12 residues. Per the germline V gene, CDR1 is ENHRY and CDR2 is SYGVKD.